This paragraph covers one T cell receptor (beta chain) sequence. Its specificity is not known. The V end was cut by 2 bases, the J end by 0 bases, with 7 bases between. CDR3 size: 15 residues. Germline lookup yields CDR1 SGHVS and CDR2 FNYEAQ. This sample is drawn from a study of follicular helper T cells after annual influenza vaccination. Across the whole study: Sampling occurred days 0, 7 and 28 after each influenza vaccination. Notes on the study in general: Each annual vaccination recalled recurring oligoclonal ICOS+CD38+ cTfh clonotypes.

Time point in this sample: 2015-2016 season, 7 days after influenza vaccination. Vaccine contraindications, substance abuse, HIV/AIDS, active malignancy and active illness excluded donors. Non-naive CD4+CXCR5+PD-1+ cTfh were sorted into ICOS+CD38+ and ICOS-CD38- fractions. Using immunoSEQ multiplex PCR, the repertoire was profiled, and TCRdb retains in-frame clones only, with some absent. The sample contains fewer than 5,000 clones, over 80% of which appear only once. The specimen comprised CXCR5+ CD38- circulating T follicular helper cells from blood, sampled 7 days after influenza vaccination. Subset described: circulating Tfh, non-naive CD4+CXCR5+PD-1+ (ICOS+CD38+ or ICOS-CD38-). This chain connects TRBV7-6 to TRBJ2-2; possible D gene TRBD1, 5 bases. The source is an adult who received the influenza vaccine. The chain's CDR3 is CASSLQGPNTGELFF. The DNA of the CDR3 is TGTGCCAGCAGCTTACAGGGTCCGAACACCGGGGAGCTGTTTTTT.